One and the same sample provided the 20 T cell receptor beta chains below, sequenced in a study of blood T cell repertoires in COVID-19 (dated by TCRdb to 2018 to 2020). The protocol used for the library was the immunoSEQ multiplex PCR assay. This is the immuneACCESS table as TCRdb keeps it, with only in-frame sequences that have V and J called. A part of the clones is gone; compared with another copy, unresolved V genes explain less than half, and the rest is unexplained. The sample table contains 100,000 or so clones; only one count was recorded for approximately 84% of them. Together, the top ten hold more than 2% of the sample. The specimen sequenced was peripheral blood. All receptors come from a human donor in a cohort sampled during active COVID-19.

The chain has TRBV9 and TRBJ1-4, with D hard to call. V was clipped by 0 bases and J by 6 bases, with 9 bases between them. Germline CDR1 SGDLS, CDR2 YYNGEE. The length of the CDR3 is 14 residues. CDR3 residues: CASSVAPSDEKLFF. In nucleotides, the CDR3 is TGTGCCAGCAGCGTAGCACCAAGCGATGAAAAACTGTTTTTT.

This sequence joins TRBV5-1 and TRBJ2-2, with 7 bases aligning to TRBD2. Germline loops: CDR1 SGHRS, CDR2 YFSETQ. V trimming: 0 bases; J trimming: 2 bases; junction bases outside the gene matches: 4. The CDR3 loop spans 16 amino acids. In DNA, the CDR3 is TGCGCCAGCAGCTTGGCCTCAGCGGGAAACACCGGGGAGCTGTTTTTT. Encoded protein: CASSLASAGNTGELFF. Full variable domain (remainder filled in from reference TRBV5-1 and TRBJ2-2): KAGVTQTPRYLIKTRGQQVTLSCSPISGHRSVSWYQQTPGQGLQFLFEYFSETQRNKGNFPGRFSGRQFSNSRSEMNVSTLELGDSALYLCASSLASAGNTGELFFGEGSRLTVL.

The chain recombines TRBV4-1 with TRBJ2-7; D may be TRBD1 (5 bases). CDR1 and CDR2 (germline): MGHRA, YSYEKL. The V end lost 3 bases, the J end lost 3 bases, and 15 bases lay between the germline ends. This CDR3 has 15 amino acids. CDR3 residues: CASSQAQGFFYEQYF. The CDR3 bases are TGCGCCAGCAGCCAGGCCCAGGGCTTTTTCTACGAGCAGTACTTC.

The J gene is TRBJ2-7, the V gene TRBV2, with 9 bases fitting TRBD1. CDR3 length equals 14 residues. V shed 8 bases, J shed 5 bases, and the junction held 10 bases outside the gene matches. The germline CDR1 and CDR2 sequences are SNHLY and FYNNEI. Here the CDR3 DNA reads TGTGCCAGCGGCACCGGGACAGGGATCAACGAGCAGTACTTC. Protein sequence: CASGTGTGINEQYF.

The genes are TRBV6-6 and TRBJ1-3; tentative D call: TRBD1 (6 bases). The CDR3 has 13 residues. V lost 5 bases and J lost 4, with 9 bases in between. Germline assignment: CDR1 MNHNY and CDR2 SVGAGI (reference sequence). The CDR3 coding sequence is TGTGCCAGCAGTCCCACAGGGGGAAACACCATATATTTT. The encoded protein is CASSPTGGNTIYF.

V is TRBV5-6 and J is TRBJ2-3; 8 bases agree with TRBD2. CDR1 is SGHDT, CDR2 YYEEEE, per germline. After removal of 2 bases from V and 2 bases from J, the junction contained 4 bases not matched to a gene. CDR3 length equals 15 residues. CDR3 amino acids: CASSLSGSTTDTQYF. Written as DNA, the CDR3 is TGTGCCAGCAGCTTAAGCGGGAGCACCACAGATACGCAGTATTTT.

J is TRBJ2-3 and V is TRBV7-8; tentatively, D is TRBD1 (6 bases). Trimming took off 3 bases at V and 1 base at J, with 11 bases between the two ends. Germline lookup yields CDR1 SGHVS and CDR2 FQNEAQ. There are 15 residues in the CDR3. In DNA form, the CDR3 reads TGTGCCAGCAGCTTTTCAGGGGCCCGCACAGATACGCAGTATTTT. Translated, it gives CASSFSGARTDTQYF.

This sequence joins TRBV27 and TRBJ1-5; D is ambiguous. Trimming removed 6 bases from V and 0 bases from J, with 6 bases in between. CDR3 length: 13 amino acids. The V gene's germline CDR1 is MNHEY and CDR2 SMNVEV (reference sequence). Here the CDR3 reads CASSYSSNQPQHF. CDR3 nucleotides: TGTGCCAGCAGCTACTCTAGCAATCAGCCCCAGCATTTT.

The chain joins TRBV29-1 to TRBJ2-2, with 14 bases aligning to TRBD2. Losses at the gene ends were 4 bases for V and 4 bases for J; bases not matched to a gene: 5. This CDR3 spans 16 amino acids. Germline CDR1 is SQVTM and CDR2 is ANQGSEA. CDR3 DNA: TGCAGCGTTGCCCCGGGACTAGCGGGGGCCACCGGGGAGCTGTTTTTT. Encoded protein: CSVAPGLAGATGELFF.

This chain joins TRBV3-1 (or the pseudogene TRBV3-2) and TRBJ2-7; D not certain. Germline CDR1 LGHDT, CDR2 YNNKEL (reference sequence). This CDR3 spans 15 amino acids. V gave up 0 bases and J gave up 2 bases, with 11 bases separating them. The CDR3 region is CASSQDFERAYEQYF. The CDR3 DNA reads TGTGCCAGCAGCCAAGATTTCGAGCGAGCCTACGAGCAGTACTTC.

CDR3 loop: CASNRRQSSYNSPLHF. The DNA for the CDR3 is TGTGCCAGCAACCGCAGACAGAGCTCCTATAATTCACCCCTCCACTTT. The rearrangement links TRBV2 to TRBJ1-6; possible D gene TRBD1, 5 bases. Trimming cost V 7 bases and J 0 bases, with 13 bases left between them. The CDR3 is 16 amino acids. CDR1 is SNHLY, CDR2 FYNNEI, per germline.

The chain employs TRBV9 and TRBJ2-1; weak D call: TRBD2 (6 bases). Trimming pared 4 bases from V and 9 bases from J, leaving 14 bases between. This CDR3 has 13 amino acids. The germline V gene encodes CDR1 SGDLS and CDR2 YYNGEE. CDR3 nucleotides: TGTGCCAGCAGCCCGACTCGGGGGAGTGAGCAGTTCTTC. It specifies CASSPTRGSEQFF.

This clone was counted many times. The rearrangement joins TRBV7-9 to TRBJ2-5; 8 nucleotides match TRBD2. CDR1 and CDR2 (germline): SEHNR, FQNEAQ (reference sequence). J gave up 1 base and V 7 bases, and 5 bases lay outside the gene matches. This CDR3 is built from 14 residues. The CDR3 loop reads CASISGGTQETQYF. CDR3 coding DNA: TGTGCCAGCATCTCGGGGGGGACCCAAGAGACCCAGTACTTC.

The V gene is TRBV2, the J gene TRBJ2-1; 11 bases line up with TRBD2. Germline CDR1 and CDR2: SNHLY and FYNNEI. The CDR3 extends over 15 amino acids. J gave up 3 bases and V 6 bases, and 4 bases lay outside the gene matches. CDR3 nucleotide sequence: TGTGCCAGCAGGACCGGGACTAGCGGCTACAATGAGCAGTTCTTC. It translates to CASRTGTSGYNEQFF.

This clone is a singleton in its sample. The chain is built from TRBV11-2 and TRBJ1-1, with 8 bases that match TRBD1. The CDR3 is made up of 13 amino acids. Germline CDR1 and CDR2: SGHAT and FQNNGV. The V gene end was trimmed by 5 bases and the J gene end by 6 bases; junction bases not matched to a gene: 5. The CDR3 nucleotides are TGTGCCAGCAGCCGACAGGGGTGGGCTGAAGCTTTCTTT. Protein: CASSRQGWAEAFF.

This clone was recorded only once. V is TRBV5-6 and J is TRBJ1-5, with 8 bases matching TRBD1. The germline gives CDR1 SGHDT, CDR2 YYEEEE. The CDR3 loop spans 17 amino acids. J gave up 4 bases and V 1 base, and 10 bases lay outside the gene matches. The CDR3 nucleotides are TGTGCCAGCAGCTTGCGGCAGGGGGCGCTCCTTAATCAGCCCCAGCATTTT. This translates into CASSLRQGALLNQPQHF.

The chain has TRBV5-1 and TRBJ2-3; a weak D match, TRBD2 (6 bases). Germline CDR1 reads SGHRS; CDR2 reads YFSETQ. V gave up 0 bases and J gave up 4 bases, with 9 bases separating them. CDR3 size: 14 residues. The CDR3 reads CASSLELASDTQYF. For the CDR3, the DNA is TGCGCCAGCAGCTTGGAACTAGCCTCAGATACGCAGTATTTT.

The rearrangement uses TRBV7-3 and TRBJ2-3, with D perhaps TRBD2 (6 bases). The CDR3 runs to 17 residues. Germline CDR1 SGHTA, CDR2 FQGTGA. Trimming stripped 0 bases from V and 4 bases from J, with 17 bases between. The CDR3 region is CASSLTWVGGVPDTQYF. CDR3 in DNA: TGTGCCAGCAGCTTAACGTGGGTGGGAGGCGTTCCAGATACGCAGTATTTT.

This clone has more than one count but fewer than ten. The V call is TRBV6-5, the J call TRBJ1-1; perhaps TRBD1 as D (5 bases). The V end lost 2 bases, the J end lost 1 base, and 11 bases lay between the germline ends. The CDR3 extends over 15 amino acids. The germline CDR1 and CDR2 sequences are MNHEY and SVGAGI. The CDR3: CASSYRGPENTEAFF. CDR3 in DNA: TGTGCCAGCAGTTACAGGGGCCCGGAGAACACTGAAGCTTTCTTT.

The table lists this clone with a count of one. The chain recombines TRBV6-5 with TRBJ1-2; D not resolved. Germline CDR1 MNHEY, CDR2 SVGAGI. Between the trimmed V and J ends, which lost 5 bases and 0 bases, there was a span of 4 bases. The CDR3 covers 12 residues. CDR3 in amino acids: CASSRANYGYTF. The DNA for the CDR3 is TGTGCCAGCAGTAGAGCTAACTATGGCTACACCTTC.